This paragraph reports one T cell receptor beta chain. This sample was taken from a study of blood T cell repertoires in COVID-19. Study background: COVID-19 samples from acute and convalescent phases originated in the United States, Italy and Spain. In each case, the material was cDNA or gDNA derived from T cells, B-cell-depleted T cells, or PBMCs.

Participants reported their clinical history, and cohort assignment relied on those reports. Repertoires were generated with immunoSEQ multiplex PCR, while TCRdb's copy carries only in-frame clones and drops some. Of 150,000 to 200,000 clones listed, approximately 85% are singletons. V lost 5 bases, J lost 7 bases, and 9 bases lay in between. The CDR3 covers 12 residues. Germline V gene lookup returns CDR1 MNHEY and CDR2 SVGAGI. Sequenced sample: PBMCs or T cells enriched from blood (not recorded which). This sequence joins TRBV6-5 and TRBJ2-1, with D possibly matching TRBD2 (5 bases). The sequence derives from a woman under 30 who had recovered from COVID-19. CDR3 in amino acids: CASSLSGNEQFF. CDR3 DNA sequence: TGTGCCAGCAGTCTCTCGGGGAATGAGCAGTTCTTC.